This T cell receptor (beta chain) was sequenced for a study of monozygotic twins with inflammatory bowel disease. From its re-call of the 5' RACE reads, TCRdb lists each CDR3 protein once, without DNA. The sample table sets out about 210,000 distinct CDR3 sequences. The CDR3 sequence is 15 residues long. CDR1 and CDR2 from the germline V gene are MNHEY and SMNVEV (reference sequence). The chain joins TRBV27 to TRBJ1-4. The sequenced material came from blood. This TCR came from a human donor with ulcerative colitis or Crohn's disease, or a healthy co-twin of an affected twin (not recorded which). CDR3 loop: CASSPPGGVVEKLFF.